These 23 T cell receptor beta chains were all obtained from the same sample, sequenced in a study of beta chain features in type 1 diabetes. General study findings and limits: There was a moderate but significant shortening of TCRB CDR3s in all four CD4+ subsets of Type 1 diabetes patients.

Reverse transcription of all isolated RNA meant that expressed TCRB transcripts were sequenced. Sequencing used immunoSEQ multiplex PCR; TCRdb keeps in-frame clones, though not all of them. The sample has approximately 360,000 clones, around 12% seen once. These TCRs' antigens remain unknown. The sample taken for sequencing was naive CD4+ T cells from blood. The source of these receptors is a woman aged 18-35 years with type 1 diabetes.

The J gene is TRBJ2-3, the V gene TRBV7-2; TRBD2 agrees at 8 bases. Looked up from germline, CDR1 is SGHTA and CDR2 is FQGNSA. The CDR3 consists of 14 residues. The V segment lost 7 bases and the J segment 6 bases; nucleotides outside the gene matches: 9. In nucleotides, the CDR3 is TGTGCCAGCACCCTAGCGGGCACATCCGATACGCAGTATTTT. Its translation: CASTLAGTSDTQYF. Full variable domain (missing parts from reference TRBV7-2 and TRBJ2-3): GAGVSQSPSNKVTEKGKDVELRCDPISGHTALYWYRQSLGQGLEFLIYFQGNSAPDKSGLPSDRFSAERTGGSVSTLTIQRTQQEDSAVYLCASTLAGTSDTQYFGPGTRLTVL.

This clone was seen more than once but under ten times. The chain joins TRBV7-2 to TRBJ2-5, with D perhaps TRBD2 (5 bases). V shed 1 base and J shed 6 bases, with 18 bases lying between them. Per the germline V gene, CDR1 is SGHTA and CDR2 is FQGNSA. The CDR3 runs 16 residues. The CDR3 loop reads CASSLVGVGYGKTQYF. In DNA, the CDR3 is TGTGCCAGCAGCTTAGTAGGTGTAGGCTACGGGAAGACCCAGTACTTC.

This clone occurred a few times. The V gene is TRBV15, the J gene TRBJ1-2; 8 bases fit TRBD1. The germline CDR1 and CDR2 sequences are LNHNV and YYDKDF (reference sequence). The CDR3 is 13 residues long. J lost 4 bases, V lost 8 bases, and 6 bases had no gene match. CDR3 sequence reads: CATQGTGPYGYTF. For the CDR3, the DNA is TGTGCCACCCAAGGGACAGGACCCTATGGCTACACCTTC.

The chain combines TRBV11-2 with TRBJ1-1; D might be TRBD1 (5 bases). The V gene's germline CDR1 is SGHAT and CDR2 FQNNGV. The CDR3 spans 15 residues. The V gene lost 1 base and the J gene lost 10 bases, with 19 bases spanning the gap. Here the CDR3 reads CASSLAHGGGHRAFF. As DNA, the CDR3 is TGTGCCAGCAGCTTAGCCCATGGGGGGGGTCATCGAGCTTTCTTT.

The chain has TRBV25-1 and TRBJ1-6, with D possibly being TRBD1 (6 bases). The CDR3 has 16 amino acids. V dropped 4 bases and J dropped 5 bases, with 15 bases sitting between them. In germline, CDR1 is MGHDK, CDR2 SYGVNS. CDR3 region: CASSVQGHRNNSPLHF. The CDR3 region has the DNA TGTGCCAGCAGTGTACAGGGCCACAGGAATAATTCACCCCTCCACTTT. Drawing the rest from reference TRBV25-1 and TRBJ1-6, the complete variable domain is EADIYQTPRYLVIGTGKKITLECSQTMGHDKMYWYQQDPGMELHLIHYSYGVNSTEKGDLSSESTVSRIRTEHFPLTLESARPSHTSQYLCASSVQGHRNNSPLHFGNGTRLTVT.

This chain links TRBV2 with TRBJ2-3, with D perhaps matching TRBD1 (6 bases). This CDR3 contains 14 residues. Trimming removed 10 bases from V and 1 base from J, with 15 bases in between. In germline, CDR1 is SNHLY, CDR2 FYNNEI. CDR3 region: CAMGAAVGTDTQYF. The CDR3 DNA is TGTGCCATGGGGGCAGCCGTGGGCACAGATACGCAGTATTTT.

This chain links TRBV6-4 with TRBJ1-1, with D unclear. The CDR3 extends over 13 amino acids. V shed 4 bases and J shed 1 base, with 7 bases lying between them. Germline V gene sequence: CDR1 MRHNA, CDR2 SNTAGT. In DNA, the CDR3 is TGTGCCAGCAGTGCCGGAGGGAACACTGAAGCTTTCTTT. Its protein product is CASSAGGNTEAFF.

CDR3 nucleotides: TGCGCCAGCAGCCAAGTAAATCGGGAGGCTTACAATGAGCAGTTCTTC. Protein sequence: CASSQVNREAYNEQFF. This sequence joins TRBV4-3 and TRBJ2-1; 7 bases map to TRBD2. The CDR3 length is 16 residues. Germline-derived CDR1 and CDR2 are LGHNA and YSLEER. The V gene end was trimmed by 1 base and the J gene end by 4 bases; junction bases not matched to a gene: 7.

The sample holds a few counts of this clone. The chain couples TRBV7-2 to TRBJ2-7; tentative D call: TRBD2 (9 bases). This CDR3 is built from 16 residues. The V end was cut by 5 bases, the J end by 6 bases, with 23 bases between. CDR1 and CDR2 (germline): SGHTA, FQGNSA. CDR3 DNA: TGTGCCAGCAGCCTTAGTACAGGGGGGACTAGCACCGAGCAGTACTTC. This translates into CASSLSTGGTSTEQYF.

This clone was found a few times. The chain employs TRBV15 and TRBJ1-2, with D perhaps TRBD1 (5 bases). This CDR3 contains 16 residues. CDR1 is LNHNV and CDR2 is YYDKDF in the germline V gene (reference sequence). Trimming took off 2 bases at V and 8 bases at J, with 21 bases between the two ends. CDR3 nucleotide sequence: TGTGCCACCAGCAGACGTCGGGGGGAGGGCACTAAAGGCTACACCTTC. This translates into CATSRRRGEGTKGYTF.

The chain employs TRBV6-5 and TRBJ1-1; D remains unclear. The CDR3 runs to 13 residues. Deletions cut 5 bases from V and 4 bases from J, with 11 bases between. Germline V gives CDR1 MNHEY, CDR2 SVGAGI. The CDR3 nucleotides read TGTGCCAGCAGTGCCAGGAGGGCCACTGAAGCTTTCTTT. Translation gives CASSARRATEAFF.

V usage is TRBV29-1 and J usage is TRBJ2-5; D not certain. The J call may be faulty, since TRBJ2-7 better matches the DNA end. The CDR3 is 10 residues long. From germline, CDR1 is SQVTM and CDR2 ANQGSEA. For the CDR3, the DNA is TGCAGCGTGTTGAAGCACGAGCAGTACTTC. Translated: CSVLKHEQYF.

This clone was detected only a few times. The chain combines TRBV5-4 with TRBJ2-1; 7 bases agree with TRBD2. This CDR3 region has 15 residues. CDR1 SGHNT and CDR2 YYREEE come from the germline V gene (reference sequence). J lost 1 base, V lost 1 base, and 2 bases had no gene match. The CDR3: CASSLSGISYNEQFF. The CDR3 DNA sequence: TGTGCCAGCAGCTTGAGCGGGATTTCCTACAATGAGCAGTTCTTC.

The chain's CDR3 is CASSLEGGVFEQYF. Here the CDR3 DNA reads TGCGCCAGCAGCTTGGAGGGCGGGGTCTTCGAGCAGTACTTC. The chain carries TRBV5-1 and TRBJ2-7; possible D gene TRBD2, 6 bases. Per the germline V gene, CDR1 is SGHRS and CDR2 is YFSETQ. The CDR3 extends over 14 amino acids. Trimming took 0 bases from V and 6 from J, leaving 13 bases between them.

This clone was counted between two and nine times. The CDR3 here is CASQDSPATQYF. The CDR3 DNA is TGTGCCAGCCAGGACAGTCCGGCTACGCAGTATTTT. The chain uses TRBV19 and TRBJ2-3, with TRBD1 as a possible D gene (6 bases). V was pared by 9 bases and J by 8 bases, with 15 bases between. This CDR3 is 12 amino acids long. Germline loops: CDR1 LNHDA, CDR2 SQIVND (reference sequence).

In its sample, this clone was seen a few times. The chain is built from TRBV5-1 and TRBJ2-5, with 10 bases identical to TRBD1. From germline, CDR1 is SGHRS and CDR2 YFSETQ. J gave up 3 bases and V 1 base, and 3 bases lay outside the gene matches. The CDR3 covers 15 residues. The CDR3 coding sequence is TGCGCCAGCAGCTTGTCCGGGACAGGGGAAGAGACCCAGTACTTC. It specifies CASSLSGTGEETQYF.

V is TRBV19 and J is TRBJ2-7; no clear D. Germline loops: CDR1 LNHDA, CDR2 SQIVND (reference sequence). V shed 2 bases and J shed 4 bases, with 12 bases lying between them. The CDR3 totals 14 residues. The CDR3 DNA reads as TGTGCCAGTAGTATAAGAGGTGACGGGTACGAGCAGTACTTC. Amino acid sequence: CASSIRGDGYEQYF. The whole variable domain, remainder taken from reference TRBV19 and TRBJ2-7, is DGGITQSPKYLFRKEGQNVTLSCEQNLNHDAMYWYRQDPGQGLRLIYYSQIVNDFQKGDIAEGYSVSREKKESFPLTVTSAQKNPTAFYLCASSIRGDGYEQYFGPGTRLTVT.

This clone was counted a few times. This rearrangement joins TRBV7-9 to TRBJ2-1; 10 bases fit TRBD2. The germline V gene encodes CDR1 SEHNR and CDR2 FQNEAQ (reference sequence). This CDR3 contains 16 residues. Germline trimming cut 5 bases from V and 9 bases from J; bases unmatched to any gene: 13. This chain's CDR3 is CASSTLAGAQDGEQFF. In DNA, the CDR3 is TGTGCCAGCAGCACTCTAGCGGGAGCGCAGGATGGTGAGCAGTTCTTC.

Only a few counts were recorded for this clone. The chain recombines TRBV2 with TRBJ2-5; 9 nucleotides match TRBD2. CDR1 is SNHLY and CDR2 is FYNNEI in the germline V gene. The trim removed 4 bases at V and 1 base at J, leaving 1 base unmatched. This CDR3 region has 14 residues. DNA of the CDR3: TGTGCCAGCAGTGGACTAGCGGCCCAAGAGACCCAGTACTTC. This sequence encodes CASSGLAAQETQYF.

The chain combines TRBV2 with TRBJ2-1, with TRBD2 matching 12 bases. V lost 7 bases, J lost 8 bases, and 12 bases stayed unmatched. Germline V CDR1 and CDR2: SNHLY, FYNNEI. This CDR3 region has 16 residues. CDR3 residues: CASTRLAGVRTDEQFF. The CDR3 DNA reads TGTGCCAGCACCAGACTAGCGGGAGTCAGAACGGATGAGCAGTTCTTC.

The chain combines TRBV28 with TRBJ2-1; tentative D call: TRBD2 (6 bases). The V gene's germline CDR1 is MDHEN and CDR2 SYDVKM. The CDR3 loop spans 16 amino acids. Trimming pared 6 bases from V and 1 base from J, leaving 16 bases between. The CDR3 DNA follows: TGTGCCAGCAGCATGAAGTGGAGGGCATCCTACAATGAGCAGTTCTTC. It encodes CASSMKWRASYNEQFF.

CDR3 nucleotide sequence: TGCGCCAGCAGCTCCCTGCGGGGGACAGGGGGCACAGATACGCAGTATTTT. The encoded protein is CASSSLRGTGGTDTQYF. The V call is TRBV5-1, the J call TRBJ2-3, with 10 bases lining up with TRBD1. V was pared by 3 bases and J by 1 base, with 8 bases of the junction left unmatched. Germline CDR1 is SGHRS and CDR2 is YFSETQ. The CDR3 contains 17 residues.

This clone was picked up one time. The chain recombines TRBV5-4 with TRBJ2-6; no clear D gene. V was pared by 2 bases and J by 2 bases, with 2 bases between. The CDR3 sequence is 13 residues long. Per the germline V gene, CDR1 is SGHNT and CDR2 is YYREEE (reference sequence). The CDR3, as DNA: TGTGCCAGCAGCTTTACTGGGGCCAACGTCCTGACTTTC. Protein sequence: CASSFTGANVLTF.